These T cell receptor beta chains were read from a single sample in a study of vaccination effects on CD4 cells after COVID-19. Antigens of these TCRs are unknown. Assay used: immunoSEQ multiplex PCR; TCRdb lists only in-frame clones, some missing. The sample lists 13,000 to 15,000 clones; around 75% were seen once. Source: CD4+ T cells from PBMCs cultured with HCoV-NL63 spike peptides, taken after COVID-19 vaccination. The receptors derive from a human donor who received a COVID-19 vaccine. Both conserved end residues are part of each CDR3. The D gene is left open where the match is weak. Part of the rows lack a size; the others show once, few, many or a class for expanded clones.

v_gene	d_gene	len	abundance	j_gene	CDR3nt	CDR3aa
TRBV7-2	-	15	-	TRBJ2-1	TGTGCCAGCAGCTCTTTGGGGGCCAGCTACAATGAGCAGTTCTTC	CASSSLGASYNEQFF
TRBV24-1	TRBD2	15	-	TRBJ2-3	TGTGCCACCAGTGGCGGGGGGGGACTCACAGATACGCAGTATTTT	CATSGGGGLTDTQYF
TRBV7-9	TRBD2	18	-	TRBJ2-2	TGTGCCAGCAGCCCCGGGGGTAGCGGGGGATCGAACACCGGGGAGCTGTTTTTT	CASSPGGSGGSNTGELFF
TRBV14	-	15	-	TRBJ1-5	TGTGCCAGCAGCCAAGATCTTGGGCTAGGGCAGCCCCAGCATTTT	CASSQDLGLGQPQHF
TRBV6-5	TRBD1	13	-	TRBJ1-1	TGTGCCAGCAGTTACCAGGGACAGTTAGAAGCTTTCTTT	CASSYQGQLEAFF
TRBV4-2	-	13	-	TRBJ2-7	TGTGCCAGCAGCCAAGATCCCAAGGACCAGCAGTACTTC	CASSQDPKDQQYF
TRBV10-1	TRBD1	17	once	TRBJ2-6	TGCGCCAGCAGTGAGGGGCAGGGGGCAGGTGGGGCCAACGTCCTGACTTTC	CASSEGQGAGGANVLTF
TRBV5-1	TRBD1	16	few	TRBJ1-1	TGCGCCAGCAGGTTACAGGGGGGGAACATGAACACTGAAGCTTTCTTT	CASRLQGGNMNTEAFF
TRBV28	-	16	-	TRBJ1-5	TGTGCCAGCAGTTCCCCCCCGGGGAAGGGGGATCAGCCCCAGCATTTT	CASSSPPGKGDQPQHF
TRBV6-2/TRBV6-3	TRBD1	15	-	TRBJ1-1	TGTGCCAGCAGTTTCCCGGACAGGTCGGGCACTGAAGCTTTCTTT	CASSFPDRSGTEAFF
TRBV14	-	13	-	TRBJ2-3	TGTGCCAGCAGCCAAGCCTTGATTTCTACGCAGTATTTT	CASSQALISTQYF
TRBV3-1/TRBV3-2	TRBD2	15	-	TRBJ2-5	TGTGCCAGCAGCCGACTAGCGGGGGCTCAAGAGACCCAGTACTTC	CASSRLAGAQETQYF
TRBV16	-	14	-	TRBJ1-2	TGTGCCAGCAGCCTTTGGACAGCTAACTATGGCTACACCTTC	CASSLWTANYGYTF
TRBV5-1	-	15	once	TRBJ2-3	TGCGCCAGCAGCTTGGGACAGTTTCTCACAGATACGCAGTATTTT	CASSLGQFLTDTQYF
TRBV18	TRBD1	13	few	TRBJ1-2	TGTGCCAGCTCCCCTACAGGGGACTATGGCTACACCTTC	CASSPTGDYGYTF
TRBV18	-	14	-	TRBJ2-2	TGTGCCAGCTCACCCCTAGCAGGAACCGGGGAGCTGTTTTTT	CASSPLAGTGELFF
TRBV3-1/TRBV3-2	-	15	-	TRBJ1-4	TGTGCCAGCAGCCCCAACCCCGGTGGAGGTGAAAAACTGTTTTTT	CASSPNPGGGEKLFF
TRBV2	-	14	-	TRBJ2-5	TGTGCCAGCAGTGGGACCGAGTACCAAGAGACCCAGTACTTC	CASSGTEYQETQYF
TRBV28	TRBD2	16	medium-sized	TRBJ2-1	TGTGCCAGCACTCCCATGGTAGCGGGGACCTACAATGAGCAGTTCTTC	CASTPMVAGTYNEQFF
TRBV6-2/TRBV6-3	-	11	-	TRBJ2-1	TGTGCCAGCAGTTCCTGGTATGAGCAGTTCTTC	CASSSWYEQFF
TRBV19	-	14	-	TRBJ1-1	TGTGCCAGTAGGGAGCATGTTATAGGCACTGAAGCTTTCTTT	CASREHVIGTEAFF
TRBV18	TRBD1	16	few	TRBJ1-1	TGTGCCAGCTCACTCAACGGACAGGGGGCGAGCACTGAAGCTTTCTTT	CASSLNGQGASTEAFF
TRBV13	-	13	-	TRBJ1-2	TGTGCCAGCAGCTTAGATCCCAGCTATGGCTACACCTTC	CASSLDPSYGYTF
TRBV15	-	13	-	TRBJ1-2	TGTGCCACCAGCAGAGCCAGGGAGAATGGCTACACCTTC	CATSRARENGYTF